This T cell receptor beta chain was recorded in a study of Ad26.COV2.S vaccination and SARS-CoV-2 variants. With regard to this clone: Its antigen is undetermined.

Study observations and caveats: Breadth measured for non-spike TCRs was similar across vaccine and placebo recipients.

Measured with immunoSEQ multiplex PCR; TCRdb has only the in-frame clones, and not every one. The table includes about 680,000 clones, roughly 90% detected once. Germline-derived CDR1 and CDR2 are MGHDK and SYGVNS. This CDR3 is 12 amino acids long. Trimming took off 2 bases at V and 6 bases at J, with 4 bases between the two ends. The treatment is: roughly 19 received Ad26.COV2.S at low or high dose, single or two shots; five or six received placebo; per-sample allocation not given. Sampling occurred on day 63 after the first vaccine or placebo injection. The chain joins TRBV25-1 to TRBJ2-2, with D unresolved. The material was peripheral blood, obtained in a trial of Ad26.COV2.S vaccine versus placebo. The sequence was collected from a person between 18 and 60 years old who received the Ad26.COV2.S COVID-19 vaccine or a placebo. The CDR3 sequence is CASSEPPGELFF. DNA for the CDR3: TGTGCCAGCAGTGAACCCCCCGGGGAGCTGTTTTTT.